This T cell receptor (beta chain) was identified during a study of T cells after yellow fever vaccination. Across the study: With SMART-Seq v4 Ultra Low Input, the fractions containing low cell numbers were prepared. The study's findings and limits: Researchers noted that a small share of clonotypes showed up in both CD4 and CD8 compartments.

The CDR3 is 14 amino acids. The V end lost 5 bases, the J end lost 4 bases, and 15 bases lay between the germline ends. Germline loops: CDR1 SGHTA, CDR2 FQGNSA. This clonotype showed up just a few times. Its specificity is not known. TCRdb passed the 5' RACE reads through MiXCR, listing each CDR3 protein once. The table records some 400,000 distinct CDR3 sequences, approximately 6% of them present only once. V and J are TRBV7-2 and TRBJ2-7; D is ambiguous. The receptor was derived from a man under 40 who received the YFV17D yellow fever vaccine. The material was PBMCs, obtained 5 days after the yellow fever booster vaccination. The CDR3 protein is CASSQAPSPYEQYF. For the CDR3, the DNA is TGTGCCAGCAGCCAGGCCCCATCCCCTTACGAGCAGTACTTC.